This T cell receptor (beta chain) was sequenced during a study of cytomegalovirus exposure and HLA in healthy donors. Study findings and constraints: TCR sequences were mostly rare, though some public TCRs occurred in many donors. In vitro work confirmed that three CMV-associated chains recognize CMV antigens.

TCRdb's table, derived via immunoSEQ multiplex PCR, lists solely in-frame clones and lacks some. The data show 160,000 or so clones, with 80% to 85% seen just once and 10% held by the top ten. To note about this clone: As yet, its antigen is unknown.

The ends lost 6 bases at V and 7 bases at J; junction bases unmatched: 2. This CDR3 contains 11 residues. Germline lookup yields CDR1 MNHEY and CDR2 SVGAGI. The TCR sequence derives from a man younger than 45 in good health and CMV-seropositive. V gene TRBV6-5 combines with J gene TRBJ1-1; 7 bases fit TRBD1. What was sequenced was PBMCs. The CDR3: CASRRDSEAFF. For the CDR3, the DNA is TGTGCCAGCAGACGGGACAGTGAAGCTTTCTTT.